A single TCR beta chain is shown here with its context. Its antigen is unknown. The sample holds no much larger clone one base away, and base qualities are not on file. These data are taken from a study of cytomegalovirus exposure and HLA in healthy donors (dated by TCRdb to 2016 to 2017). In terms of the full investigation: An earlier analysis of some 550 of the donors reported approximately 300 Gb of sequence data and around 120 million unique TCR beta sequences from 150 million to 200 million T cells. An early release covering more than 500 HLA-typed donors comprised 250 to 350 gigabases of sequencing data and around 80 million unique TCR sequences. The genetic ancestry cluster associated with self-reported Caucasian donors included 80% to 90% of the roughly 390 genotyped donors. The study aimed to test whether cataloging public T cell receptors could reveal signatures of past pathogen exposure. The study profiled the T cell repertoires of 500 to 800 subjects by immunosequencing and related them to cytomegalovirus serostatus. Along with the approximately 700-subject first cohort, a separate validation cohort of 120 different subjects was used. To predict cytomegalovirus infection status, the study combined high-throughput TCR immunosequencing, statistical association of individual TCRs with disease status, and machine learning. A later analysis re-examined previously published TCR beta repertoires from 610 or so donors and added high-resolution HLA genotyping to investigate patterns of TCR occurrence. Rather than using new phenotypic data, the later analysis identified candidate immune exposures from TCR beta sequences and from how often those sequences occurred across donors. To decide whether each TCR beta V gene segment behaved as functional or pseudogenic, an earlier analysis of fewer than 750 of the donors relied on high-throughput TCR beta sequencing. Alongside the repertoire data, information on donor age, sex, ethnicity and CMV serostatus was compiled. A later genetic analysis used genome-wide SNP genotypes for about 60% of the roughly 700 donors, treating that subset as a discovery cohort. All discovery cohort repertoires had been generated using a single sequencing platform. HLA typing covered class I and class II loci at four-digit resolution. Typing coverage varied by locus: roughly 620-640 donors for A, B, C, DRB1 and DQB1; 522 for DQA1; about 600 for DPA1; around 450 for DPB1. Because of strong linkage in the cohort, four to six DR-DQ haplotypes were treated as single units for association and clustering. Across around 400 genotyped donors of the cohort, an average of about 240,000 unique TCR beta nucleotide sequences per donor were sequenced, and 15% to 20% of those sequences were non-productive.

The cohort comprised approximately 700 healthy bone marrow donors. All cohort members were sampled while nominally healthy, although unrecorded immune exposures were likely present. The donor tested CMV seronegative and was one of the 352 seronegative cohort members. Every donor gave a peripheral blood sample, and the peripheral blood mononuclear cells from that sample were used for TCR beta sequencing. Genomic DNA extraction from the blood cell samples was performed with the Qiagen DNeasy Blood Extraction Kit. The paper as a whole reports these results and caveats: Across donors, most TCR sequences were observed very rarely, whereas some public TCRs were present in many individuals. Cytomegalovirus status was reported to be diagnosed by the classifier with high specificity and sensitivity in both the original and validation cohorts. Assigning TCR associations to individual alleles was difficult when HLA alleles, especially DR and DQ, strongly co-occurred. A few of the identified cytomegalovirus-associated TCR beta chains were confirmed in vitro to be specific for cytomegalovirus antigens. According to the authors, the approach could potentially be generalized to other disease states and immunological phenotypes. The study gave a list of 150 to 200 TCR beta chains associated with cytomegalovirus. Roughly uniform sequencing depth across donors was assumed in presence/absence analyses, although this assumption may not hold. An earlier analysis of approximately 590 of the donors showed that most TCR beta V segments appeared in productive rearrangements either about 87% or about 30% of the time, which broadly matched IMGT annotations. Specific HLA alleles were associated with 16,951 TCR beta sequences at a false discovery rate of 0.05 in a later analysis. Only TCR beta chains were sequenced in this cohort, and the absence of alpha or paired-chain data limited detectable features. Compared with equally common non-associated chains, HLA-associated TCR beta chains in a later analysis were more clonally expanded and had lower generation probabilities. A later genetic analysis associated a missense DCLRE1C variant with V-gene and J-gene trimming of TCR beta chains, and an independent cohort replicated the association. Linkage disequilibrium might explain the correlated functional status among segregating V segments, but an unknown experimental factor could not be ruled out. Immune exposure information for the cohort was limited to CMV serostatus. A further reported finding was that TCR beta sequences accurately predicted the HLA-A and HLA-B alleles for most subjects in the first cohort. The 87-base-pair reads could not distinguish some IMGT-functional V segments, including TRBV6-2 and TRBV6-3, so those segments were excluded. The earlier analysis of 587 of the donors excluded over 15 rarely observed V segments, including chromosome 9 orphons, because counts were too low. A group of highly shared sequence variants was considered likely to be a technical artifact of the sequencing pipeline. A later analysis found that most CMV-associated TCR beta chains appeared HLA-restricted, with HLA associations seemingly driven largely by CMV exposure. According to a later analysis, TCR association rates differed among HLA loci, with DRB1 alleles showing the most associated TCRs and HLA-C alleles showing the fewest. Because HLA typing was missing for some donors at each locus, association tests included only the typed subset. In a later analysis, several top co-occurrence clusters were reported to appear linked to parvovirus B19, influenza, CMV and Epstein-Barr virus. Compared with the approximately 720-donor mean, donors in an Asian-associated ancestry cluster had fewer N-insertions in productive TCRs, according to a later genetic analysis.

The junction carries 12 bases between V and J, which are trimmed by 0 bases and 0 bases respectively. The germline V gene provides CDR1 LGHNA and CDR2 YNFKEQ. The CDR3 numbers 17 residues from cysteine through phenylalanine. Of the read, only the CDR3 DNA is kept; its 51 bases are in frame from base 1. The receptor library was made with the immunoSEQ multiplex PCR assay. For the multiplex PCR, a mixture combining 60 forward primers for TCR Vbeta segments and 13 reverse primers for TCR Jbeta segments was used. The CDR3 region of rearranged TCR beta genes was amplified from genomic DNA with a multiplex PCR assay. The Illumina HiSeq System was used to sequence the amplified TCR beta libraries as 87-base-pair reads. On the study's bioinformatics: In a later analysis, around 80 million unique TCR beta chains were counted across the approximately 670 repertoires, and around 11 million of these chains were shared by at least two donors. Raw reads were error-corrected and collapsed into unique sequences with a nearest-neighbor algorithm that merged closely related sequences to remove PCR and sequencing errors. V, D and J gene segments were assigned by aligning CDR3 sequences to IMGT reference sequences. For a sequence to be retained, at least a six-nucleotide match to both a V gene segment and a J gene segment was required. Rearrangements were classified as productive when the CDR3 lacked stop codons and remained in frame with V and J, and all other rearrangements were classified as non-productive. Following IMGT convention, CDR3 was defined as the stretch from the second conserved V-encoded cysteine up to the conserved J-encoded phenylalanine. The earlier analysis of approximately 500 of the donors excluded sequences that lacked an unambiguous match to a single V gene segment. An earlier analysis of several hundred of the donors classified V segments as functional when productive rearrangements were above 56.7% and as segregating when the standard deviation between donors was above 5%. A statistical classification framework was built to diagnose cytomegalovirus status from the catalog of TCR beta chain sequences. In a later analysis, TCR nucleotide sequences were compared against IMGT/GENE-DB human TR gene sequences so that V and J genes could be assigned. A later analysis assigned CDR3 sequences and most-parsimonious VDJ recombination scenarios with the TCRdist pipeline. In a later analysis, each TCR beta chain was defined by its CDR3 amino acid sequence together with its V-gene family, and reads lacking a unique V-gene family were excluded. A later analysis removed 550 to 650 highly shared, low-generation-probability nucleotide sequences to deal with suspected cross-contamination and a sequencing artifact. A later analysis calculated a clonal expansion index for each public chain from normalized within-repertoire ranks of inferred template counts. Generation probabilities in a later analysis came from a VDJ recombination model fitted to out-of-frame rearrangements, and those results were checked against IGoR. Hypergeometric tests were used in a later analysis to score TCR-TCR, TCR-HLA and TCR-CMV co-occurrence, with a repertoire-size bias correction applied to the TCR pairs. A later analysis estimated false discovery rates by permuting HLA or CMV assignments 20 times. A later analysis grouped co-occurring TCRs with DBSCAN, adding TCRdist sequence similarity when clustering within HLA-allele-positive subsets. For co-occurrence clustering, repertoires with fewer than 30,000 or more than 120,000 public chains were excluded, along with four to six repertoires with anomalous nucleotide sharing. Held by TCRdb, this immuneACCESS table contains in-frame sequences only and omits some clones. Under half of the omission traces to an unresolved V gene where checked; the cause of the rest is unknown. V and J calls and clone size are as listed in that table; D and trimming were resolved from the DNA. In this sample the table shows more than 95,000 clones, about 80% of which occur a single time. Roughly 1.8% of the sample rests with the top ten.

Material: PBMCs. This clonotype was sampled from a man aged 18 to 30 in good health and CMV-seronegative. The V gene is TRBV4-2 and the J gene is TRBJ1-5; the D gene identity is not certain. The base sequence is TGTGCCAGCAGCCAAGATCTAGCGGATTATAGCAATCAGCCCCAGCATTTT. Translated, it gives CASSQDLADYSNQPQHF.